This T cell receptor (beta chain) originates from a study of control samples from healthy donors and cancer patients. Generated by immunoSEQ multiplex PCR, the TCRdb table keeps only in-frame clones and is missing some. This table holds 90,000 to 150,000 clones, 88% found once. Per germline, CDR1 MGHDK and CDR2 SYGVNS. The V end was cut by 1 base, the J end by 3 bases, with 10 bases between. The CDR3 totals 15 residues. This TCR came from a man aged 35 to 55 in good health. Sequencing input: blood. The genes are TRBV25-1 and TRBJ1-3, with D unresolved. The CDR3, as DNA: TGTGCCAGCAGTGAATCGCGTTCCCTTGGAAACACCATATATTTT. This sequence encodes CASSESRSLGNTIYF.